This record covers a single TCR beta chain. No antigen is known for it. Some clones are missing from TCRdb's copy, which holds only in-frame ones; the method was immunoSEQ multiplex PCR. The data contain fewer than 20,000 clones, 94% of them singletons. The data stem from a study of T cells after posttransplantation cyclophosphamide. Whole-study results and caveats: Later blood repertoires were often dominated by clones from the donor CD8+ memory compartment. After PTCy, TRB diversity resembled that of CNI/methotrexate controls.

The naive gate required viable CD3+CD4+ or CD3+CD8+ cells with CCR7+CD45RA+CD45RO-CD95-CD27+CD28+ phenotype. This TCR derives from a woman between 50 and 59 years old in good health and a related stem cell transplant donor. Material for sequencing was naive CD4+ T cells sorted from blood.

CDR3 protein: CASLGLAGGDTDTQYF. As DNA, the CDR3 is TGCGCCAGCTTAGGACTAGCGGGAGGGGACACAGATACGCAGTATTTT. The chain links TRBV5-1 to TRBJ2-3; TRBD2 agrees at 15 bases. V trimming: 7 bases; J trimming: 2 bases; junction bases outside the gene matches: 5. The CDR3 consists of 16 residues. Germline V gives CDR1 SGHRS, CDR2 YFSETQ.